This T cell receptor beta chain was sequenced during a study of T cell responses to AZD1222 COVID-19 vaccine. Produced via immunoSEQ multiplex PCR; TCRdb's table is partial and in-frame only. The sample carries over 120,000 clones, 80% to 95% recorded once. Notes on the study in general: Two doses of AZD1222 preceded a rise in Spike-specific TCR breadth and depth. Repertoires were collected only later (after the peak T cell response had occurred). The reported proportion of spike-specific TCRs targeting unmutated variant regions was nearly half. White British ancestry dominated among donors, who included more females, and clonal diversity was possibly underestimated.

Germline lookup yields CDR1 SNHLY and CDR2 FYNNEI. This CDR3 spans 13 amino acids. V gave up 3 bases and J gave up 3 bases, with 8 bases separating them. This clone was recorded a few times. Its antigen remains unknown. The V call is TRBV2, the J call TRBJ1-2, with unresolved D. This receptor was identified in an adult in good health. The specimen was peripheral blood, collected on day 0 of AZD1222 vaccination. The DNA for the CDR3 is TGTGCCAGCAGTGAGGAGGCGGACTATGGCTACACCTTC. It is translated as CASSEEADYGYTF.